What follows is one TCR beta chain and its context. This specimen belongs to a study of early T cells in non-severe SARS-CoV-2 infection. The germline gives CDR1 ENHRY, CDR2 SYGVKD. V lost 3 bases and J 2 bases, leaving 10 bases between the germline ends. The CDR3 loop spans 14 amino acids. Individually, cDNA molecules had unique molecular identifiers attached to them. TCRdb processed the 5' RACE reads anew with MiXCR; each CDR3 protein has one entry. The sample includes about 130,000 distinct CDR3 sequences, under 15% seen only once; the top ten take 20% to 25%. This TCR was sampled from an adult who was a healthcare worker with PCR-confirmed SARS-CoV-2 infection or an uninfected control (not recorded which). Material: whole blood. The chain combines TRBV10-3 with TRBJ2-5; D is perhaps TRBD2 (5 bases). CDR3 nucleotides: TGTGCCATCAGTGAACTAAGCGGACAAGAGACCCAGTACTTC. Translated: CAISELSGQETQYF.